Presented here are 30 T cell receptor beta chains from one specimen sequenced in a study of blood T cell repertoires in COVID-19. Repertoires were generated with immunoSEQ multiplex PCR, while TCRdb's copy carries only in-frame clones and drops some. The sample yields approximately 160,000 clones, 84% seen once. The sample consisted of peripheral blood. These receptors originate from a man younger than 30 with active or convalescent COVID-19.

The rearrangement links TRBV30 to TRBJ2-3; 7 nucleotides agree with TRBD2. The CDR3 covers 14 residues. Looked up from germline, CDR1 is GTSNPN and CDR2 is SVGIG (reference sequence). Trimming at V came to 2 bases and at J to 4 bases, leaving 6 bases not matched to a gene. CDR3 sequence reads: CAWSRGVSADTQYF. The CDR3 DNA follows: TGTGCCTGGAGTCGGGGGGTTTCAGCAGATACGCAGTATTTT.

V gene TRBV7-9 combines with J gene TRBJ2-7; the match to TRBD2 covers 15 bases. The trim removed 4 bases at V and 6 bases at J, leaving 1 base unmatched. Germline V gene lookup returns CDR1 SEHNR and CDR2 FQNEAQ (reference sequence). CDR3 length: 14 residues. CDR3 nucleotides: TGTGCCAGCAGCTCGGGACTAGCGGGGGGCGAGCAGTACTTC. Its protein is CASSSGLAGGEQYF.

CDR3 nucleotides: TGTGCCAGCAGGGGAGGACAGGGGAGCGCTGAAGCTTTCTTT. As protein: CASRGGQGSAEAFF. The chain has TRBV6-4 and TRBJ1-1, with 9 bases identical to TRBD1. CDR3 length: 14 residues. J lost 6 bases, V lost 6 bases, and 8 bases had no gene match. Germline-derived CDR1 and CDR2 are MRHNA and SNTAGT.

V usage is TRBV19 and J usage is TRBJ2-1, with D tentatively TRBD1 (5 bases). V was trimmed by 7 bases and J by 2 bases, leaving 12 bases between them. Per germline, CDR1 LNHDA and CDR2 SQIVND (reference sequence). This CDR3 contains 14 residues. For the CDR3, the DNA is TGTGCCAGTACCGGCCAGGGTGCCTACAATGAGCAGTTCTTC. This codes for CASTGQGAYNEQFF. The full variable domain, rest sourced from reference TRBV19 and TRBJ2-1, is DGGITQSPKYLFRKEGQNVTLSCEQNLNHDAMYWYRQDPGQGLRLIYYSQIVNDFQKGDIAEGYSVSREKKESFPLTVTSAQKNPTAFYLCASTGQGAYNEQFFGPGTRLTVL.

V gene TRBV2 combines with J gene TRBJ1-5, with a tentative D call TRBD1 (6 bases). The CDR3 is 14 amino acids. V shed 6 bases and J shed 7 bases, with 16 bases lying between them. CDR1 is SNHLY and CDR2 is FYNNEI in the germline V gene. The chain's CDR3 is CASSPGGARQPQHF. The CDR3 coding sequence is TGTGCCAGCAGCCCGGGGGGGGCCAGGCAGCCCCAGCATTTT.

This rearrangement joins TRBV7-8 to TRBJ2-2; maybe TRBD2 (6 bases). V lost 2 bases to trimming and J lost 4 bases, with 14 bases between them. Germline V lookup: CDR1 SGHVS, CDR2 FQNEAQ. There are 16 residues in the CDR3. CDR3 bases: TGTGCCAGCAGCTTAACCTCGGGAGTGCGCACCGGGGAGCTGTTTTTT. It encodes CASSLTSGVRTGELFF.

This clone was picked up one time. The J gene is TRBJ1-2, the V gene TRBV28; the match to TRBD1 covers 7 bases. Germline V gene data show CDR1 as MDHEN and CDR2 as SYDVKM. The CDR3 has 11 residues. Trimming took 6 bases from V and 12 from J; bases not matched to a gene: 7. The CDR3, as DNA: TGTGCCAGCAGCTCGGACAGGCCCCACACCTTC. Translating it yields CASSSDRPHTF.

The chain has TRBV2 and TRBJ1-6; tentative D call: TRBD1 (6 bases). The V end was cut by 5 bases, the J end by 8 bases, with 13 bases between. From germline, CDR1 is SNHLY and CDR2 FYNNEI. This CDR3 is 14 amino acids long. DNA for the CDR3: TGTGCCAGCAGTAAGACAGGCATTTATTCACCCCTCCACTTT. As protein: CASSKTGIYSPLHF.

The J gene is TRBJ2-3, the V gene TRBV28; the D gene is possibly TRBD2 (6 bases). Germline CDR1 reads MDHEN; CDR2 reads SYDVKM. There are 15 residues in the CDR3. With 5 bases removed from V and 6 bases from J, the gap between germline ends came to 18 bases. The CDR3 DNA sequence: TGTGCCAGCAGTGAACGGGACTCCTTTCTCGATACGCAGTATTTT. It yields the protein CASSERDSFLDTQYF.

The chain has TRBV3-1 (or the pseudogene TRBV3-2) and TRBJ2-7; D unresolved. CDR1 and CDR2 from the germline V gene are LGHDT and YNNKEL (reference sequence). The V gene lost 1 base and the J gene lost 0 bases, with 13 bases spanning the gap. This CDR3 has 16 amino acids. The CDR3 bases are TGTGCCAGCAGCCAAGTACTACGAACCGGCTCCTACGAGCAGTACTTC. Amino acid sequence: CASSQVLRTGSYEQYF.

This clone has a handful of counts. V usage is TRBV6-1 and J usage is TRBJ1-2; D gene ambiguous. Trimming stripped 3 bases from V and 1 base from J, with 15 bases between. CDR1 and CDR2 from the germline V gene are MNHNS and SASEGT. CDR3 size: 16 residues. The DNA of the CDR3 is TGTGCCAGCAGTGATCTTTGGGCGTTGAATAACTATGGCTACACCTTC. Amino acid sequence: CASSDLWALNNYGYTF.

V usage is TRBV27 and J usage is TRBJ1-3; tentatively, D is TRBD1 (5 bases). The V end was cut by 2 bases, the J end by 2 bases, with 10 bases between. The CDR3 consists of 15 residues. Germline values: CDR1 MNHEY, CDR2 SMNVEV (reference sequence). The CDR3 region has the DNA TGTGCCAGCAGTTTACTGGGGGAGGCTGGAAACACCATATATTTT. Translated, it gives CASSLLGEAGNTIYF.

The chain carries TRBV12-3 or TRBV12-4 and TRBJ2-7; D remains ambiguous. V was trimmed by 3 bases and J by 4 bases, leaving 10 bases between them. This CDR3 has 13 residues. In DNA, the CDR3 is TGTGCCAGCAGTTTTAGTCCAAAGTACGAGCAGTACTTC. It codes for CASSFSPKYEQYF.

In its sample, this clone was seen a few times. The rearrangement uses TRBV30 and TRBJ2-1, with a tentative D call TRBD1 (6 bases). The CDR3 consists of 13 residues. V dropped 3 bases and J dropped 9 bases, with 15 bases sitting between them. Per the germline V gene, CDR1 is GTSNPN and CDR2 is SVGIG (reference sequence). CDR3 DNA: TGTGCCTGGAGCTCAACAGGGTCCGGTGAGCAGTTCTTC. This encodes CAWSSTGSGEQFF. Filled out from reference TRBV30 and TRBJ2-1, the complete variable domain reads SQTIHQWPATLVQPVGSPLSLECTVEGTSNPNLYWYRQAAGRGLQLLFYSVGIGQISSEVPQNLSASRPQDRQFILSSKKLLLSDSGFYLCAWSSTGSGEQFFGPGTRLTVL.

The chain recombines TRBV28 with TRBJ1-2; D might be TRBD1 (6 bases). The CDR3 loop spans 13 amino acids. Germline loops: CDR1 MDHEN, CDR2 SYDVKM. V was cut by 2 bases and J by 12 bases, with 16 bases left in between. CDR3 sequence: CASSLNRVRGDTF. The CDR3 bases are TGTGCCAGCAGTTTAAATCGGGTCAGGGGTGACACCTTC.

The gene calls are TRBV29-1 and TRBJ2-2; 12 bases align to TRBD2. The CDR3 is 14 amino acids. The junction had 3 bases not matched to a gene; V was cut back by 7 bases and J by 3 bases. Germline assignment: CDR1 SQVTM and CDR2 ANQGSEA. The CDR3 DNA sequence: TGCAGCGCCCGACTAGCGGGGGACACCGGGGAGCTGTTTTTT. Translated: CSARLAGDTGELFF.

The chain links TRBV25-1 to TRBJ1-3; D may be TRBD1 (5 bases). Trimming took off 3 bases at V and 0 bases at J, with 12 bases between the two ends. The CDR3 totals 16 residues. Germline V gene sequence: CDR1 MGHDK, CDR2 SYGVNS. The CDR3 protein is CASSDWGSRSGNTIYF. CDR3 nucleotides: TGTGCCAGCAGTGACTGGGGCAGCCGCTCTGGAAACACCATATATTTT.

With regard to this clone: Germline and junction disagree at one end, which may indicate a read error. The rearrangement uses TRBV6-5 and TRBJ1-2, with D unresolved. From germline, CDR1 is MNHEY and CDR2 SVGAGI. The CDR3 sequence is 15 residues long. In DNA form, the CDR3 reads TGTGCCAGCAGATACCGAGGGAATTCACGCGGGAGGTACGCCTTC. Protein sequence: CASRYRGNSRGRYAF.

The rearrangement links TRBV27 to TRBJ2-7; 9 nucleotides line up with TRBD1. Germline-derived CDR1 and CDR2 are MNHEY and SMNVEV (reference sequence). The CDR3 has 13 residues. Losses at the gene ends were 8 bases for V and 1 base for J; bases not matched to a gene: 3. CDR3 coding DNA: TGTGCCAGCGGGACAGGGTGGTCCTACGAGCAGTACTTC. This encodes CASGTGWSYEQYF.

The rearrangement uses TRBV5-8 and TRBJ1-2, with 8 positions matching TRBD1. With V trimmed by 4 bases and J by 10 bases, 12 bases remained unmatched. This CDR3 has 14 amino acids. The germline CDR1 and CDR2 sequences are SGHTS and YDEGEE. Here the CDR3 reads CASSGGDRYSAYTF. CDR3 DNA: TGTGCCAGCAGCGGGGGGGACAGGTACTCAGCCTACACCTTC. Full variable domain (remainder filled in from reference TRBV5-8 and TRBJ1-2): EAGVTQSPTHLIKTRGQQATLRCSPISGHTSVYWYQQALGLGLQFLLWYDEGEERNRGNFPPRFSGRQFPNYSSELNVNALELEDSALYLCASSGGDRYSAYTFGSGTRLTVV.

This clone was picked up a small number of times. The chain has TRBV7-8 and TRBJ2-1; the match to TRBD2 covers 13 bases. Looked up from germline, CDR1 is SGHVS and CDR2 is FQNEAQ. The CDR3 runs to 15 residues. Germline trimming cut 3 bases from V and 7 bases from J; bases unmatched to any gene: 3. CDR3 DNA: TGTGCCAGCAGCTTCGGACTAGCGGGAGTAAATGAGCAGTTCTTC. Amino acids: CASSFGLAGVNEQFF.

This clone was found once. This chain links TRBV18 with TRBJ1-4, with 8 bases fitting TRBD1. Trimming cost V 6 bases and J 4 bases; bases outside gene matches: 4. This CDR3 contains 14 residues. Germline CDR1 and CDR2: KGHSH and LQKENI. In DNA, the CDR3 is TGTGCCAGCTCTCGGACAGGGAGTAATGAAAAACTGTTTTTT. The encoded protein is CASSRTGSNEKLFF.

The V gene is TRBV7-3, the J gene TRBJ2-1; the match to TRBD2 covers 9 bases. Trimming took 3 bases from V and 5 from J; bases not matched to a gene: 5. CDR3 length: 15 residues. Germline lookup yields CDR1 SGHTA and CDR2 FQGTGA. In DNA form, the CDR3 reads TGTGCCAGCAGCTTGGGCGGGAGGGCCCACAATGAGCAGTTCTTC. Amino acid sequence: CASSLGGRAHNEQFF.

This chain uses TRBV6-1 with TRBJ2-7; D call uncertain. CDR3 size: 15 residues. The germline V gene encodes CDR1 MNHNS and CDR2 SASEGT. With 2 bases removed from V and 2 bases from J, the gap between germline ends came to 13 bases. CDR3 loop: CASSERMLTTYEQYF. The CDR3 nucleotides read TGTGCCAGCAGTGAACGGATGCTGACAACCTACGAGCAGTACTTC.

This clone was detected once. CDR3 loop: CASSLKQGINEAFF. The DNA of the CDR3 is TGTGCCAGCAGCTTGAAACAGGGCATCAATGAAGCTTTCTTT. The chain has TRBV5-4 and TRBJ1-1, with D possibly being TRBD1 (6 bases). The CDR3 runs to 14 residues. The germline V gene has CDR1 SGHNT and CDR2 YYREEE (reference sequence). The V end lost 1 base, the J end lost 7 bases, and 14 bases lay between the germline ends.

The V call is TRBV11-2, the J call TRBJ1-5, with TRBD1 matching 7 bases. Germline CDR1 SGHAT, CDR2 FQNNGV. Losses at the gene ends were 1 base for V and 4 bases for J; bases not matched to a gene: 4. The CDR3 extends over 15 amino acids. The CDR3: CASSLVQGENQPQHF. CDR3 DNA sequence: TGTGCCAGCAGCTTAGTTCAGGGGGAGAATCAGCCCCAGCATTTT.

In its sample, this clone was seen a few times. The V and J genes are TRBV29-1 and TRBJ1-1; 8 nucleotides agree with TRBD1. Germline V gives CDR1 SQVTM, CDR2 ANQGSEA. CDR3 length: 13 residues. V was pared by 7 bases and J by 0 bases, with 4 bases of the junction left unmatched. This CDR3 is CSARQGMNTEAFF. As DNA, the CDR3 is TGCAGCGCAAGACAGGGGATGAACACTGAAGCTTTCTTT.

The chain links TRBV2 to TRBJ1-2, with 7 positions matching TRBD1. The CDR3 length is 14 residues. Germline V gives CDR1 SNHLY, CDR2 FYNNEI. Trimming cost V 4 bases and J 4 bases; bases outside gene matches: 6. The CDR3 bases are TGTGCCAGCAGTGGACAGGGAGTCCTCTATGGCTACACCTTC. Translating gives CASSGQGVLYGYTF.

This clone was seen only a few times. This rearrangement joins TRBV10-2 to TRBJ2-7; 11 bases align to TRBD2. Germline V gene data show CDR1 as WSHSY and CDR2 as SAAADI. V gave up 1 base and J gave up 2 bases; unmatched junction bases: 4. CDR3 length equals 16 residues. Written as DNA, the CDR3 is TGCGCCAGCAGTGAGTTACTAGCGGGGGCGACCTACGAGCAGTACTTC. Its protein is CASSELLAGATYEQYF.

J is TRBJ1-3 and V is TRBV28, with 10 bases that match TRBD1. The CDR3 length is 16 residues. V was clipped by 5 bases and J by 3 bases; unmatched bases: 7. Germline V lookup: CDR1 MDHEN, CDR2 SYDVKM. The CDR3 DNA reads TGTGCCAGCAGTCTACAGGGACAGGGGCTTGGAAACACCATATATTTT. It translates to CASSLQGQGLGNTIYF.